A selection of T cell receptor beta chains follows, all from one sample in a study of cytomegalovirus exposure and HLA in healthy donors. Profiling relied on immunoSEQ multiplex PCR, and the TCRdb table lists in-frame clones only, not all of them. The sample has 120,000 or so clones, roughly 78% seen once. The sequencing sample was made of PBMCs. Receptors originate from a woman between 40 and 55 years old in good health and CMV-seronegative. Each CDR3 is given with its conserved first and last residue. D genes are given only for firm matches. Expanded clones are given a class, and other clones once, few, many or no size at all.

>-|TRBJ2-3|-|TRBV5-1
CASRPGVSDTQYF
TGCGCCAGCAGGCCCGGGGTGTCAGATACGCAGTATTTT
>-|TRBJ2-3|-|TRBV29-1
CSAGGGSTDTQYF
TGCAGCGCCGGTGGCGGGAGCACAGATACGCAGTATTTT
>-|TRBJ2-3|TRBD2|TRBV10-3
CAISGSGSTDTQYF
TGTGCCATCAGTGGTAGCGGGAGTACAGATACGCAGTATTTT
>-|TRBJ1-2|-|TRBV7-2
CASSLVAADNYGYTF
TGTGCCAGCAGCTTAGTAGCAGCTGATAACTATGGCTACACCTTC
>few|TRBJ2-5|-|TRBV2
CASSEAEEGGYQETQYF
TGTGCCAGCAGTGAGGCGGAGGAGGGCGGGTACCAAGAGACCCAGTACTTC
>-|TRBJ2-7|TRBD1|TRBV10-3
CAISETGTGKYEQYF
TGTGCCATCAGTGAGACTGGGACAGGGAAGTACGAGCAGTACTTC
>few|TRBJ2-1|-|TRBV20-1
CSPSRNEQFF
TGCAGCCCCTCTCGGAATGAGCAGTTCTTC
>-|TRBJ2-7|TRBD1|TRBV7-9
CASSLRTGALYEQYF
TGTGCCAGCAGCTTAAGAACAGGGGCCCTCTACGAGCAGTACTTC
>-|TRBJ1-4|-|TRBV5-1
CASGQNEGEKLFF
TGCGCCAGCGGGCAAAATGAAGGTGAAAAACTGTTTTTT
>once|TRBJ2-7|-|TRBV19
CASSIWRDAAYEQYF
TGTGCCAGTAGTATTTGGCGGGACGCCGCCTACGAGCAGTACTTC
>-|TRBJ2-7|-|TRBV7-2
CASSSETRGGYEQYF
TGTGCCAGCAGCTCAGAGACGAGGGGGGGGTACGAGCAGTACTTC
>-|TRBJ2-1|TRBD2|TRBV4-3
CASSQETSGRDNEQFF
TGCGCCAGCAGCCAAGAGACTAGCGGGAGAGACAATGAGCAGTTCTTC
>-|TRBJ1-5|TRBD1|TRBV5-1
CASSTGTGSNQPQHF
TGCGCCAGCAGCACCGGGACAGGTAGCAATCAGCCCCAGCATTTT
>-|TRBJ2-5|-|TRBV14
CASSLRTFINQETQYF
TGTGCCAGCAGCCTCCGGACATTCATCAACCAAGAGACCCAGTACTTC
>-|TRBJ1-5|-|TRBV29-1
CGTQFGGGQPQHF
TGCGGCACCCAATTCGGGGGGGGTCAGCCCCAGCATTTT
>-|TRBJ1-2|TRBD1|TRBV7-2
CASSLAGTAINYGYTF
TGTGCCAGCAGCTTAGCTGGGACAGCCATTAACTATGGCTACACCTTC
>-|TRBJ2-6|-|TRBV9
CASSGPGGANVLTF
TGTGCCAGCAGCGGCCCCGGGGGGGCCAACGTCCTGACTTTC
>few|TRBJ2-1|-|TRBV7-8
CASSFPRREQAGEQFF
TGTGCCAGCAGCTTTCCTCGGCGGGAACAAGCCGGTGAGCAGTTCTTC
>-|TRBJ1-4|-|TRBV18
CASSPGGGGEKLFF
TGTGCCAGCTCACCCGGAGGGGGGGGCGAAAAACTGTTTTTT
>-|TRBJ1-5|-|TRBV28
CASRGGDQPQHF
TGTGCCAGCAGGGGAGGGGATCAGCCCCAGCATTTT
>-|TRBJ2-7|-|TRBV5-8
CASSFTYEQYF
TGTGCCAGCAGCTTCACCTACGAGCAGTACTTC
>-|TRBJ2-7|TRBD2|TRBV15
CATSRAPLAGYEQYF
TGTGCCACCAGCAGAGCCCCCCTAGCGGGCTACGAGCAGTACTTC
>-|TRBJ2-3|-|TRBV5-6
CASSLWPGDTDTQYF
TGTGCCAGCAGCTTGTGGCCAGGGGACACAGATACGCAGTATTTT
>-|TRBJ2-1|-|TRBV6-6
CASSSFGNEQFF
TGTGCCAGCAGTTCCTTCGGGAATGAGCAGTTCTTC
>-|TRBJ2-1|-|TRBV11-2
CASSPEAVEQFF
TGTGCCAGCAGCCCCGAGGCGGTTGAGCAGTTCTTC
>-|TRBJ1-5|-|TRBV27
CASSLYRGGQPQHF
TGTGCCAGCAGTTTATACCGGGGGGGGCAGCCCCAGCATTTT
>few|TRBJ1-4|-|TRBV4-1
CASSQWQGEKLFF
TGCGCCAGCAGCCAATGGCAGGGCGAAAAACTGTTTTTT
>-|TRBJ2-1|TRBD2|TRBV19
CASTLSGSHNEQFF
TGTGCCAGTACCCTTAGCGGGAGCCACAATGAGCAGTTCTTC